Listed below are T cell receptor beta chains from one sample, sequenced in a study of pediatric ulcerative colitis. Sequencing was performed with immunoSEQ multiplex PCR; in TCRdb, only in-frame clones are kept and a portion is missing. The repertoire has approximately 60,000 clones, 70% to 90% of them found once; the top ten carry 3% to 4.5%. The specimen was blood. The receptor source for this set is a boy aged 10-17 years with severe ulcerative colitis. The CDR3 runs from the conserved cysteine through the conserved F or W. Fields, in order: CDR3 DNA, CDR3 protein, J gene, clone size, D gene, V gene. The D gene is left open where the match is weak. The size field is filled for only some rows; it gives once, few, many or a size class.

DNA: TGTGCCAGCAGTGGGACTAGCGGAAAAGAGACCCAGTACTTC
CDR3: CASSGTSGKETQYF
J: TRBJ2-5
size: NA
D: TRBD2
V: TRBV2

DNA: TGTGCCAGCAGTGGCAGGGAGAACACTGAAGCTTTCTTT
CDR3: CASSGRENTEAFF
J: TRBJ1-1
size: NA
D: NA
V: TRBV6-5

DNA: TGCAGTGTTGAGGGTCTGAATGAGCAGTTCTTC
CDR3: CSVEGLNEQFF
J: TRBJ2-1
size: NA
D: NA
V: TRBV20-1

DNA: TGTGCCAGCAGCTTGGCAGACAGGGTGGACTATGGCTACACCTTC
CDR3: CASSLADRVDYGYTF
J: TRBJ1-2
size: NA
D: TRBD1
V: TRBV5-8

DNA: TGTGCCAGCAGCTTGAAGGCCCAGGGTAACTATGGCTACACCTTC
CDR3: CASSLKAQGNYGYTF
J: TRBJ1-2
size: NA
D: NA
V: TRBV5-4

DNA: TGCGCCAGCAGCTTATTCCGGGACACAGATACGCAGTATTTT
CDR3: CASSLFRDTDTQYF
J: TRBJ2-3
size: once
D: NA
V: TRBV5-1

DNA: TGTGCCAGCAGATCGACAGGGGGGAACTATGGCTACACCTTC
CDR3: CASRSTGGNYGYTF
J: TRBJ1-2
size: NA
D: TRBD1
V: TRBV6-1

DNA: TGCGCCAGCAGTGATGGTCCCGACAGGCAGTATTTT
CDR3: CASSDGPDRQYF
J: TRBJ2-3
size: NA
D: NA
V: TRBV10-1

DNA: TGTGCCAGCAGTGAAGCGTTCGGGGTGAGGGGCAGGGACGAGCAGTACTTC
CDR3: CASSEAFGVRGRDEQYF
J: TRBJ2-7
size: NA
D: NA
V: TRBV2

DNA: TGCGCCAGCAGCCTAGTCCCGGGACAGGGGGATACTGAAGCTTTCTTT
CDR3: CASSLVPGQGDTEAFF
J: TRBJ1-1
size: once
D: TRBD1
V: TRBV4-1

DNA: TGTGCCAGCAGTAATGCTCGGGATAACACTGAAGCTTTCTTT
CDR3: CASSNARDNTEAFF
J: TRBJ1-1
size: NA
D: NA
V: TRBV7-9

DNA: TGTGCAAGTCGCTTCGATCTAGCGGGGCCCTACGAGCAGTACTTC
CDR3: CASRFDLAGPYEQYF
J: TRBJ2-7
size: few
D: NA
V: TRBV12-2

DNA: TGTGCCAGCAGCTCGGACGGGAATAACTATGGCTACACCTTC
CDR3: CASSSDGNNYGYTF
J: TRBJ1-2
size: NA
D: NA
V: TRBV7-2

DNA: TGTGCTAGTGGTTTACTAGAAGTAACAGATACGCAGTATTTT
CDR3: CASGLLEVTDTQYF
J: TRBJ2-3
size: once
D: NA
V: TRBV12-5

DNA: TGTGCCAGCAGAGAACTGGGGGGCGTGGGGAACACCGGGGAGCTGTTTTTT
CDR3: CASRELGGVGNTGELFF
J: TRBJ2-2
size: once
D: NA
V: TRBV6-1

DNA: TGTGCCAGCAGTGAACTCGGGTTGAACACTGAAGCTTTCTTT
CDR3: CASSELGLNTEAFF
J: TRBJ1-1
size: NA
D: NA
V: TRBV6-1

DNA: TGTGCCAGTAGTACAGGGGGGGCCTCTCAAGAGACCCAGTACTTC
CDR3: CASSTGGASQETQYF
J: TRBJ2-5
size: NA
D: NA
V: TRBV19

DNA: TGTGCCAGCAGTCCATACGGGACCGCAAAAGGGGGTCAGCCCCAGCATTTT
CDR3: CASSPYGTAKGGQPQHF
J: TRBJ1-5
size: NA
D: NA
V: TRBV27

DNA: TGCGCCAGCAGCTTCAGCGGTAATGAGCAGTTCTTC
CDR3: CASSFSGNEQFF
J: TRBJ2-1
size: NA
D: NA
V: TRBV5-1

DNA: TGTGCCAGCAGCGTAGATATGACGGGCGAGCAGTACTTC
CDR3: CASSVDMTGEQYF
J: TRBJ2-7
size: NA
D: NA
V: TRBV9

DNA: TGTGCCAGCAGCTATCCACAGGGCATGAACACTGAAGCTTTCTTT
CDR3: CASSYPQGMNTEAFF
J: TRBJ1-1
size: NA
D: NA
V: TRBV13

DNA: TGCGCCAGCAGCCAGGGCAGGGGACAATCCTACGAGCAGTACTTC
CDR3: CASSQGRGQSYEQYF
J: TRBJ2-7
size: NA
D: NA
V: TRBV4-3

DNA: TGTGCCAGCAGTAGGACAGAAGTCTCCCTCTACGAGCAGTACTTC
CDR3: CASSRTEVSLYEQYF
J: TRBJ2-7
size: NA
D: NA
V: TRBV6-5

DNA: TGTGCCAGCACCTGGGGACAGGGGGTTGAAGCTTTCTTT
CDR3: CASTWGQGVEAFF
J: TRBJ1-1
size: NA
D: TRBD1
V: TRBV6-5

DNA: TGTGCCAGCAGCAGGACAGGGGGCACCACTAATGAAAAACTGTTTTTT
CDR3: CASSRTGGTTNEKLFF
J: TRBJ1-4
size: NA
D: TRBD1
V: TRBV7-9

DNA: TGTGCCAGCAGTGTTACTAGCGGGAGGGATGAGCAGTTCTTC
CDR3: CASSVTSGRDEQFF
J: TRBJ2-1
size: NA
D: TRBD2
V: TRBV6-1

DNA: TGTGCCAGCAGCGTAGCTCTGTACAGCTCCTACAATGAGCAGTTCTTC
CDR3: CASSVALYSSYNEQFF
J: TRBJ2-1
size: NA
D: NA
V: TRBV9

DNA: TGTGCCTGGAGTGGGATGGACAGCCCGGGTGAAAAACTGTTTTTT
CDR3: CAWSGMDSPGEKLFF
J: TRBJ1-4
size: NA
D: NA
V: TRBV30

DNA: TGTGCCAGCAGTGACGGGACTAGCGGCACAGATACGCAGTATTTT
CDR3: CASSDGTSGTDTQYF
J: TRBJ2-3
size: NA
D: TRBD2
V: TRBV6-4

DNA: TGTGCCAGTAGTCCGAGACAGGGGTTCACTGAAGCTTTCTTT
CDR3: CASSPRQGFTEAFF
J: TRBJ1-1
size: NA
D: TRBD1
V: TRBV19

DNA: TGTGCCAGCAGCTTGGGTGCTGGGGGTAGACGGGAGCAGTACTTC
CDR3: CASSLGAGGRREQYF
J: TRBJ2-7
size: NA
D: NA
V: TRBV5-6

DNA: TGTGCCAGCAGCGCTGGGGACAGGGCAGATGAGCAGTTCTTC
CDR3: CASSAGDRADEQFF
J: TRBJ2-1
size: NA
D: TRBD1
V: TRBV9

DNA: TGTGCCAGCAGCTTAGCGCTCAGCGGGAGGCCGGAACAAGAGACCCAGTACTTC
CDR3: CASSLALSGRPEQETQYF
J: TRBJ2-5
size: NA
D: TRBD2
V: TRBV7-9

DNA: TGTGCCAGCTCACCACCGGGTGCAGGGAACTTGAACACTGAAGCTTTCTTT
CDR3: CASSPPGAGNLNTEAFF
J: TRBJ1-1
size: once
D: NA
V: TRBV18

DNA: TGTGCCATCAGTGACGTGCAAGGGGATACGCAGTATTTT
CDR3: CAISDVQGDTQYF
J: TRBJ2-3
size: NA
D: NA
V: TRBV10-3

DNA: TGCGCCAGCAGCCCGCTACAGGGTGCTAACTATGGCTACACCTTC
CDR3: CASSPLQGANYGYTF
J: TRBJ1-2
size: NA
D: NA
V: TRBV5-1

DNA: TGTGCCAGCTCACCCCCGGAAGTTTCCGGGACCCAGTACTTC
CDR3: CASSPPEVSGTQYF
J: TRBJ2-5
size: NA
D: NA
V: TRBV18

DNA: TGTGCCAGCGTGTCTGATTACACCGGGGAGCTGTTTTTT
CDR3: CASVSDYTGELFF
J: TRBJ2-2
size: NA
D: NA
V: TRBV7-3

DNA: TGTGCCAGCAGCTTAGAATGGTCAGATACGCAGTATTTT
CDR3: CASSLEWSDTQYF
J: TRBJ2-3
size: NA
D: NA
V: TRBV7-2

DNA: TGTGCCAGCAGCCTAATAGCGGAAGAGACCCAGTACTTC
CDR3: CASSLIAEETQYF
J: TRBJ2-5
size: NA
D: NA
V: TRBV14

DNA: TGTGCCAGCAGCTTGGGTATCTCCGACTGGGAAGGCACTGAAGCTTTCTTT
CDR3: CASSLGISDWEGTEAFF
J: TRBJ1-1
size: NA
D: NA
V: TRBV5-8